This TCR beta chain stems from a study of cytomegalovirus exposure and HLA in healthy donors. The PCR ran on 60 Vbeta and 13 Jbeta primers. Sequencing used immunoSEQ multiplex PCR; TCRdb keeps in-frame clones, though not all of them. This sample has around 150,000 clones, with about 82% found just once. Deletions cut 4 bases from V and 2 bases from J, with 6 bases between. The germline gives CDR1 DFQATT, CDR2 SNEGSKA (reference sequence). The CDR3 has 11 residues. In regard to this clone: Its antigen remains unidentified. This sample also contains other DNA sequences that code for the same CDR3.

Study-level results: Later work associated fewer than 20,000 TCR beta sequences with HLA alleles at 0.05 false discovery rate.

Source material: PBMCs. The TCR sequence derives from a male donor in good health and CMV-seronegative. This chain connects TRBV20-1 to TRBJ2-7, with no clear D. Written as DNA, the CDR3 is TGCAGTGCTACCCGGGCCTACGAGCAGTACTTC. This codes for CSATRAYEQYF.